The text below deals with one T cell receptor beta chain. The target antigen is unknown. Trimming shortened V by 2 bases and J by 0 bases, and 8 bases separated the two germline ends. The CDR3 is made up of 15 amino acids. Germline V lookup: CDR1 MNHEY, CDR2 SVGAGI. This record comes from a study of radiation and T cells in renal cell carcinoma. Profiling relied on immunoSEQ multiplex PCR, and the TCRdb table lists in-frame clones only, not all of them. Of roughly 86,000 clones in the sample, about 82% were seen once. General study results and limits: In blood, top tumor clones expanded by 2 weeks, shrinking by 4. No pretreatment tumor biopsies were available for baseline clonotypes.

Time point meaning: blood 4 weeks post-SBRT, at nephrectomy. As to treatment: 15 Gy SBRT to primary tumor, nephrectomy 4 weeks later. Nephrectomy followed 15 Gy stereotactic body radiation by 4 weeks. The chain employs TRBV6-5 and TRBJ1-3, with D hard to call. The specimen comprised blood, sampled from a patient whose treatment included radiotherapy and nephrectomy. This receptor was obtained from a man aged 45-60 years with renal cell carcinoma. CDR3 DNA sequence: TGTGCCAGCAGTTACGGCGGAAGCTCTGGAAACACCATATATTTT. The encoded protein is CASSYGGSSGNTIYF.